The 27 T cell receptor beta chains listed next were all sequenced from one sample in a study of control samples from healthy donors and cancer patients. The table came from immunoSEQ multiplex PCR; TCRdb's copy has only in-frame clones and leaves some out. The sample shows 110,000 or so clones, 89% of them seen only once. Input material: blood. The receptor source for this set is a man in his fifties in good health.

V and J are TRBV9 and TRBJ2-3, with D unresolved. CDR3 size: 14 residues. CDR1 and CDR2 (germline): SGDLS, YYNGEE. With 0 bases removed from V and 4 bases from J, the gap between germline ends came to 9 bases. CDR3: CASSVGSVSDTQYF. CDR3 nucleotide sequence: TGTGCCAGCAGCGTAGGCTCCGTCTCAGATACGCAGTATTTT.

This chain uses TRBV5-1 with TRBJ1-3; tentative D call: TRBD1 (5 bases). Trimming took 2 bases from V and 6 from J, leaving 15 bases between them. Germline V gene sequence: CDR1 SGHRS, CDR2 YFSETQ. The CDR3 is 15 amino acids. The CDR3 reads CASSLQDSRKNTIYF. For the CDR3, the DNA is TGCGCCAGCAGCTTACAAGACAGCCGCAAAAACACCATATATTTT.

The chain carries TRBV4-2 and TRBJ1-5; 8 bases are a match to TRBD1. The CDR3 spans 15 residues. The V gene's germline CDR1 is LGHNA and CDR2 YNFKEQ. V gave up 0 bases and J gave up 6 bases; unmatched junction bases: 4. CDR3 in DNA: TGTGCCAGCAGCCAAGATCCGACAGGGGTTCAGCCCCAGCATTTT. This gives the protein CASSQDPTGVQPQHF.

This sequence joins TRBV9 and TRBJ2-7; 7 bases are a match to TRBD1. The ends lost 3 bases at V and 1 base at J; junction bases unmatched: 7. Germline-derived CDR1 and CDR2 are SGDLS and YYNGEE. The CDR3 runs 15 residues. CDR3: CASSASGTASYEQYF. The CDR3, as DNA: TGTGCCAGCAGCGCTTCCGGGACAGCTTCCTACGAGCAGTACTTC.

V and J are TRBV3-1 (or the pseudogene TRBV3-2) and TRBJ1-2, with 9 bases matching TRBD1. The CDR3 has 13 amino acids. Germline V gene lookup returns CDR1 LGHDT and CDR2 YNNKEL (reference sequence). Trimming removed 8 bases from V and 9 bases from J; junction bases left unmatched: 10. CDR3 bases: TGTGCCAGCGGGATAGGACAGGGGTTTCGCTACACCTTC. This gives the protein CASGIGQGFRYTF.

This clone has a single count. V and J are TRBV27 and TRBJ1-2, with D possibly matching TRBD1 (5 bases). Germline-derived CDR1 and CDR2 are MNHEY and SMNVEV (reference sequence). The V end lost 4 bases, the J end lost 5 bases, and 17 bases lay between the germline ends. This CDR3 is built from 15 residues. CDR3 loop: CASSYDGFRGYGYTF. As DNA, the CDR3 is TGTGCCAGCAGTTATGACGGCTTTCGGGGGTATGGCTACACCTTC.

The chain is built from TRBV6-5 and TRBJ2-7; the match to TRBD1 covers 7 bases. The CDR3 covers 13 residues. The ends lost 8 bases at V and 3 bases at J; junction bases unmatched: 7. CDR1 is MNHEY, CDR2 SVGAGI, per germline. The CDR3, as DNA: TGTGCCAGCCAGGGGGACAGCCTCTACGAGCAGTACTTC. Its protein product is CASQGDSLYEQYF.

The chain combines TRBV5-6 with TRBJ2-7, with a tentative D call TRBD1 (6 bases). The V and J ends lost 0 bases and 6 bases respectively, with 7 bases between them. Germline assignment: CDR1 SGHDT and CDR2 YYEEEE. This CDR3 is 12 amino acids long. CDR3: CASSLGRGEQYF. CDR3 DNA: TGTGCCAGCAGCTTGGGCAGGGGCGAGCAGTACTTC.

The chain has TRBV5-1 and TRBJ2-1; 11 nucleotides match TRBD2. The J segment lost 5 bases and the V segment lost 3 bases, leaving 10 bases of the junction unmatched. Germline values: CDR1 SGHRS, CDR2 YFSETQ. This CDR3 contains 17 residues. CDR3 DNA sequence: TGCGCCAGCAGCTCCCCACCGACTAGCGGGGAAGACAATGAGCAGTTCTTC. Amino acids: CASSSPPTSGEDNEQFF.

For this clone: This sample includes further DNA sequences coding for the same CDR3. The V and J genes are TRBV19 and TRBJ2-7, with D perhaps TRBD1 (6 bases). The germline V gene encodes CDR1 LNHDA and CDR2 SQIVND (reference sequence). Trimming pared 5 bases from V and 1 base from J, leaving 9 bases between. The CDR3 has 13 residues. The CDR3: CASSPGQSYEQYF. Here the CDR3 DNA reads TGTGCCAGTAGTCCTGGACAGTCCTACGAGCAGTACTTC.

This chain uses TRBV20-1 with TRBJ1-2; no definite D call. CDR1 is DFQATT and CDR2 is SNEGSKA in the germline V gene (reference sequence). The CDR3 runs to 14 residues. Trimming cost V 3 bases and J 1 base, with 12 bases left between them. The chain's CDR3 is CSASPRPINYGYTF. The CDR3 nucleotides read TGCAGTGCTAGTCCCAGACCAATTAACTATGGCTACACCTTC.

The genes are TRBV9 and TRBJ2-3; the match to TRBD1 covers 8 bases. This CDR3 has 17 residues. CDR1 is SGDLS and CDR2 is YYNGEE in the germline V gene. Trimming removed 4 bases from V and 3 bases from J; junction bases left unmatched: 13. The CDR3: CASSPRQGARSTDTQYF. The DNA of the CDR3 is TGTGCCAGCAGCCCCCGGCAGGGGGCGAGGAGTACAGATACGCAGTATTTT.

The rearrangement links TRBV7-2 to TRBJ2-3, with unresolved D. The V end lost 1 base, the J end lost 5 bases, and 13 bases lay between the germline ends. This CDR3 region has 15 residues. Germline V gives CDR1 SGHTA, CDR2 FQGNSA. CDR3 nucleotides: TGTGCCAGCAGCTTAGGGGTGGCGAACCTAGATACGCAGTATTTT. Amino acids: CASSLGVANLDTQYF. The whole variable domain, filled in from reference TRBV7-2 and TRBJ2-3, reads GAGVSQSPSNKVTEKGKDVELRCDPISGHTALYWYRQSLGQGLEFLIYFQGNSAPDKSGLPSDRFSAERTGGSVSTLTIQRTQQEDSAVYLCASSLGVANLDTQYFGPGTRLTVL.

This chain uses TRBV7-2 with TRBJ1-1; D unclear. CDR1 is SGHTA, CDR2 FQGNSA, per germline. The CDR3 sequence is 14 residues long. Between the trimmed V and J ends, which lost 1 base and 1 base, there was a span of 7 bases. The CDR3 loop is CASSLDPGNTEAFF. The CDR3 DNA sequence: TGTGCCAGCAGCTTAGACCCAGGGAACACTGAAGCTTTCTTT.

The CDR3 is CASSPGQVGYNEQFF. Here the CDR3 DNA reads TGTGCCAGCAGCCCTGGACAGGTAGGCTACAATGAGCAGTTCTTC. The chain links TRBV11-3 to TRBJ2-1; 7 positions agree with TRBD1. This CDR3 is 15 amino acids long. The V and J ends lost 5 bases and 3 bases, in that order; junction bases with no gene match: 7. Germline V lookup: CDR1 SGHNT, CDR2 YENEEA.

The gene calls are TRBV10-3 and TRBJ2-3, with 8 bases fitting TRBD1. CDR1 is ENHRY, CDR2 SYGVKD, per germline. The CDR3 loop spans 14 amino acids. The V gene end was trimmed by 6 bases and the J gene end by 6 bases; junction bases not matched to a gene: 8. DNA of the CDR3: TGTGCCATCAGACAGGGGGAGAGGGGGGATACGCAGTATTTT. It yields the protein CAIRQGERGDTQYF.

The chain is built from TRBV6-1 and TRBJ1-5; D unresolved. V gave up 1 base and J gave up 6 bases, with 13 bases separating them. CDR1 and CDR2 (germline): MNHNS, SASEGT. This CDR3 has 15 amino acids. This chain's CDR3 is CASSEGTGYGQPQHF. The CDR3 DNA reads TGTGCCAGCAGTGAAGGGACGGGGTACGGTCAGCCCCAGCATTTT.

The chain couples TRBV4-3 to TRBJ2-3; D is perhaps TRBD2 (5 bases). This CDR3 has 15 residues. V lost 0 bases, J lost 0 bases, and 7 bases lay in between. Per the germline V gene, CDR1 is LGHNA and CDR2 is YSLEER. CDR3 DNA sequence: TGCGCCAGCAGCCAAGAAGCGGCTAGCACAGATACGCAGTATTTT. Its protein is CASSQEAASTDTQYF.

The chain has TRBV10-3 and TRBJ1-2; TRBD1 matches 7 bases. The trim removed 2 bases at V and 2 bases at J, leaving 2 bases unmatched. Germline V CDR1 and CDR2: ENHRY, SYGVKD. The CDR3 contains 14 residues. CDR3 coding DNA: TGTGCCATCAGTGAGGGAGGGGGCAACTATGGCTACACCTTC. Amino acids: CAISEGGGNYGYTF.

V gene TRBV7-2 combines with J gene TRBJ1-5; D is unresolved. The CDR3 runs to 16 residues. The ends were cut back, 2 bases at V and 2 bases at J, with 13 bases in the middle. Germline V gives CDR1 SGHTA, CDR2 FQGNSA. CDR3 sequence (DNA): TGTGCCAGCAGCTTATTTGGGCTTGATGGCAATCAGCCCCAGCATTTT. The encoded protein is CASSLFGLDGNQPQHF.

This clone was counted a few times. J is TRBJ2-2 and V is TRBV9; D ambiguous. Trimming stripped 0 bases from V and 5 bases from J, with 8 bases between. The CDR3 spans 14 residues. From germline, CDR1 is SGDLS and CDR2 YYNGEE. The CDR3 spells CASSVAGPTGELFF. CDR3 nucleotide sequence: TGTGCCAGCAGCGTAGCAGGCCCTACCGGGGAGCTGTTTTTT.

The V call is TRBV16, the J call TRBJ2-5; 7 bases align to TRBD2. Germline trimming cut 4 bases from V and 1 base from J; bases unmatched to any gene: 6. Germline V CDR1 and CDR2: KGHSY, FQNENV. The CDR3 contains 15 residues. The CDR3 reads CASSPQGEGQETQYF. The CDR3 bases are TGTGCCAGCAGCCCCCAAGGGGAGGGCCAAGAGACCCAGTACTTC. The whole variable domain, remainder taken from reference TRBV16 and TRBJ2-5, is GEEVAQTPKHLVRGEGQKAKLYCAPIKGHSYVFWYQQVLKNEFKFLISFQNENVFDETGMPKERFSAKCLPNSPCSLEIQATKLEDSAVYFCASSPQGEGQETQYFGPGTRLLVL.

The chain links TRBV30 to TRBJ1-3, with D unresolved. The CDR3 runs 14 residues. CDR1 and CDR2 (germline): GTSNPN, SVGIG (reference sequence). Trimming took 1 base from V and 0 from J, leaving 7 bases between them. The CDR3 DNA reads TGTGCCTGGAGTGCGACACGCTCTGGAAACACCATATATTTT. Protein sequence: CAWSATRSGNTIYF.

The CDR3 DNA reads TGCGCCAGCAGCTTGGGGCAGGGACACACAGATACGCAGTATTTT. It translates to CASSLGQGHTDTQYF. This sequence joins TRBV5-1 and TRBJ2-3; weak D call: TRBD1 (6 bases). V was trimmed by 0 bases and J by 2 bases, leaving 10 bases between them. Germline lookup yields CDR1 SGHRS and CDR2 YFSETQ. The CDR3 covers 15 residues.

The gene calls are TRBV2 and TRBJ1-3; a possible D gene is TRBD1 (6 bases). With 6 bases removed from V and 7 bases from J, the gap between germline ends came to 16 bases. The CDR3 is 14 amino acids. Germline values: CDR1 SNHLY, CDR2 FYNNEI. DNA for the CDR3: TGTGCCAGCAGGCATTACGAGGGGGGGAACACCATATATTTT. Translation: CASRHYEGGNTIYF.

This sequence joins TRBV27 and TRBJ1-1; the D gene is possibly TRBD1 (5 bases). Trimming removed 3 bases from V and 1 base from J, with 9 bases in between. From germline, CDR1 is MNHEY and CDR2 SMNVEV (reference sequence). This CDR3 region has 14 residues. CDR3 in amino acids: CASSLAGTNTEAFF. For the CDR3, the DNA is TGTGCCAGCAGTTTGGCAGGGACGAACACTGAAGCTTTCTTT.

This clone was counted once. The rearrangement links TRBV4-2 to TRBJ2-1; D is uncertain. Trimming cost V 0 bases and J 0 bases, with 6 bases left between them. Germline CDR1 and CDR2: LGHNA and YNFKEQ. This CDR3 is built from 15 residues. CDR3 loop: CASSQDELSYNEQFF. For the CDR3, the DNA is TGTGCCAGCAGCCAAGACGAGCTCTCCTACAATGAGCAGTTCTTC.